Listed here is a single T cell receptor beta chain. The antigen is not known. In TCRdb, the 5' RACE reads were re-called with MiXCR into one record per CDR3 protein. The repertoire holds approximately 620,000 distinct CDR3 sequences, with less than 10% as singletons. This record comes from a study of identical twins. From germline, CDR1 is DFQATT and CDR2 SNEGSKA (reference sequence). Trimming stripped 0 bases from V and 3 bases from J, with 14 bases between. The CDR3 is 15 amino acids. Findings and caveats of the study: Conclusions were drawn cross-sectionally by statistical analysis, without following the same donors. Zero-insertion analyses were open to partial confounding by invariant MAIT and iNKT cells.

These data also featured in a second study, about yellow fever vaccine responses in identical twins. That report adds: Reportedly, twins showed a vaccine T cell response that looked partly convergent and partly personalized.

The J gene is TRBJ2-5, the V gene TRBV20-1; D possibly matches TRBD1 or TRBD2 (5 bases each). The TCR originated in a woman between 18 and 29 years old in good health. The material sequenced was PBMCs. The chain's CDR3 is CSARDTLRDEETQYF. The CDR3 region has the DNA TGCAGTGCTAGAGATACGTTGAGGGACGAAGAGACCCAGTACTTC.